This TCR beta chain was profiled in a study of cytomegalovirus exposure and HLA in healthy donors. CDR1 is SGHNT, CDR2 YYREEE, per germline (reference sequence). The CDR3 consists of 14 residues. 13 Jbeta primers and 60 Vbeta primers were used for the PCR. Measured with immunoSEQ multiplex PCR; TCRdb has only the in-frame clones, and not every one. The data contain about 140,000 clones, 82% of them seen just once; the ten biggest clones take up around 2.5%. Study results and limitations: Later on, analysis showed that most CMV-associated TCR beta chains appeared to be HLA-restricted.

On this clone itself: Its antigen remains unidentified. The junction and the germline gene differ at one end; a read error may be behind it.

The V gene is TRBV5-4, the J gene TRBJ1-2; 7 positions match TRBD1. This TCR was recovered from a male donor in good health and CMV-seronegative. The sample consisted of PBMCs. The chain's CDR3 is CASRLEWDSRGYTF. The CDR3 coding sequence is TGTGCCAGCAGGTTGGAATGGGACAGCCGGGGCTACACCTTC. Complete variable domain (other parts from reference TRBV5-4 and TRBJ1-2): ETGVTQSPTHLIKTRGQQVTLRCSSQSGHNTVSWYQQALGQGPQFIFQYYREEENGRGNFPPRFSGLQFPNYSSELNVNALELDDSALYLCASRLEWDSRGYTFGSGTRLTVV.